Given below is one T cell receptor beta chain in context. The entry originates in a study of technical replicates of blood from several donors. V was cut by 5 bases and J by 2 bases, with 13 bases left in between. The CDR3 has 15 residues. Germline V gene lookup returns CDR1 SEHNR and CDR2 FQNEAQ (reference sequence). Assay: immunoSEQ multiplex PCR; the TCRdb copy retains only in-frame clones and omits some. Counted here are 80,000 or so clones, about 96% occurring once; the ten biggest clones make up 0.2%. This chain links TRBV7-9 with TRBJ1-5; D is perhaps TRBD1 (6 bases). The sequence was obtained from a human donor in good health. Sequenced sample: T cells isolated from PBMCs. The CDR3 coding sequence is TGTGCCAGCAGCCCAATGGACAGTCGCAATCAGCCCCAGCATTTT. This translates into CASSPMDSRNQPQHF. The whole variable domain, remainder taken from reference TRBV7-9 and TRBJ1-5, is DTGVSQNPRHKITKRGQNVTFRCDPISEHNRLYWYRQTLGQGPEFLTYFQNEAQLEKSRLLSDRFSAERPKGSFSTLEIQRTEQGDSAMYLCASSPMDSRNQPQHFGDGTRLSIL.